This T cell receptor (beta chain) was captured in a study of cytomegalovirus exposure and HLA in healthy donors. General study points: A missense DCLRE1C variant was associated with V- and J-gene trimming of TCR beta chains in a later analysis, and an independent cohort replicated the association. Researchers reported from a later analysis that most CMV-associated TCR beta chains appeared HLA-restricted.

Concerning this clone itself: Its antigen is currently unknown.

PCR amplification relied on 60 Vbeta primers (plus 13 Jbeta primers). Source study methods: About 80 million unique TCR beta chains, about 11 million of them shared, were counted by a later analysis. Generated by immunoSEQ multiplex PCR, the TCRdb table keeps only in-frame clones and is missing some. V and J calls plus clone size are reproduced from that table; the DNA served to infer D and trimming. Altogether 75,000 to 90,000 clones are present, 79% being singletons, with the ten largest covering around 22%. CDR3 length: 16 amino acids. V was cut by 2 bases and J by 5 bases, with 18 bases left in between. Germline CDR1 reads SGHVS; CDR2 reads FNYEAQ.

This receptor was identified in a woman between 40 and 50 years old in good health and CMV-seropositive. This chain links TRBV7-6 with TRBJ2-5; D call uncertain. Sequencing was carried out using PBMCs. The CDR3 DNA is TGTGCCAGCAGCTTAACGCATGCTACGCCGGAGGAGACCCAGTACTTC. This encodes CASSLTHATPEETQYF.